The next 31 T cell receptor beta chains were all read from a single sample in a study of identical twins. TCRdb called the 5' RACE reads again in MiXCR, with one record for every CDR3 protein. The data hold roughly 220,000 distinct CDR3 sequences, with 5% to 7% observed a single time. The data also belong to a second study, concerning T cells expressing NK-cell markers.

What was sequenced was CD8+ T cells sorted from blood. These receptors all come from a woman under 30 in good health.

This clonotype was detected many times. The rearrangement links TRBV20-1 to TRBJ1-2, with D possibly matching TRBD1 (5 bases). Per the germline V gene, CDR1 is DFQATT and CDR2 is SNEGSKA (reference sequence). The V and J ends lost 6 bases and 8 bases respectively, with 25 bases between them. This CDR3 region has 15 residues. Written as DNA, the CDR3 is TGCAGTGCCACCAACCTGTCGCGGGGCTTATCGGGCTACACCTTC. Protein sequence: CSATNLSRGLSGYTF.

There are a few counts of this clonotype. This rearrangement joins TRBV15 to TRBJ2-7, with 8 bases that match TRBD1. The CDR3 has 15 amino acids. Losses at the gene ends were 1 base for V and 4 bases for J; bases not matched to a gene: 6. Germline V lookup: CDR1 LNHNV, CDR2 YYDKDF (reference sequence). In DNA form, the CDR3 reads TGTGCCACCAGCAGAGTCAGGGGGCTCGGGTACGAGCAGTACTTC. Translated: CATSRVRGLGYEQYF.

The chain couples TRBV6-5 to TRBJ2-1; TRBD2 agrees at 7 bases. From germline, CDR1 is MNHEY and CDR2 SVGAGI. V lost 0 bases to trimming and J lost 2 bases; unmatched junction nucleotides: 4. The CDR3 length is 16 residues. The chain's CDR3 is CASSYSERGPYNEQFF. The CDR3 DNA is TGTGCCAGCAGTTACTCGGAGCGGGGTCCCTACAATGAGCAGTTCTTC.

The chain couples TRBV24-1 to TRBJ2-3; 13 bases are a match to TRBD2. CDR1 and CDR2 (germline): KGHDR, SFDVKD. The CDR3 has 18 residues. V shed 6 bases and J 2 bases; nucleotides not matched to a gene: 10. The DNA of the CDR3 is TGTGCCACCAGTTCGGGACTAGCGGGAATACTTCCCACAGATACGCAGTATTTT. It encodes CATSSGLAGILPTDTQYF.

This clonotype has only a few counts. The chain recombines TRBV14 with TRBJ1-2; D is undetermined. Per germline, CDR1 SGHDN and CDR2 FVKESK. CDR3 length equals 13 residues. Trimming pared 5 bases from V and 0 bases from J, leaving 7 bases between. CDR3 region: CASSSGTNYGYTF. Here the CDR3 DNA reads TGTGCCAGCAGCTCCGGGACTAACTATGGCTACACCTTC.

V usage is TRBV7-2 and J usage is TRBJ2-1; 10 bases agree with TRBD2. This CDR3 is 16 amino acids long. Trimming cost V 4 bases and J 2 bases; bases outside gene matches: 5. The germline gives CDR1 SGHTA, CDR2 FQGNSA. CDR3 in amino acids: CASSSIAGGAYNEQFF. The CDR3 DNA reads TGTGCCAGCAGCTCGATAGCGGGAGGAGCCTACAATGAGCAGTTCTTC.

This clonotype was seen only a few times. The chain has TRBV14 and TRBJ2-3; no clear D gene. Germline V lookup: CDR1 SGHDN, CDR2 FVKESK. V dropped 0 bases and J dropped 3 bases, with 16 bases sitting between them. CDR3 size: 17 residues. The CDR3 spells CASSQDPPGRGTDTQYF. As DNA, the CDR3 is TGTGCCAGCAGCCAAGATCCTCCAGGCAGAGGAACAGATACGCAGTATTTT.

CDR3 DNA sequence: TGTGCCAGCAGTCACGCGGGGGTCATGGATGAGCAGTTCTTC. Its protein product is CASSHAGVMDEQFF. The chain combines TRBV7-9 with TRBJ2-1; TRBD2 matches 7 bases. The CDR3 covers 14 residues. Germline V CDR1 and CDR2: SEHNR, FQNEAQ (reference sequence). With V trimmed by 6 bases and J by 8 bases, 10 bases remained unmatched.

This clonotype was counted between two and nine times. The genes are TRBV27 and TRBJ2-7; 9 bases line up with TRBD1. Germline CDR1 MNHEY, CDR2 SMNVEV (reference sequence). J lost 5 bases, V lost 5 bases, and 7 bases had no gene match. The CDR3 consists of 14 residues. For the CDR3, the DNA is TGTGCCAGCAGTCCCGGGACAGGGACCCACGAGCAGTACTTC. Translation gives CASSPGTGTHEQYF.

The chain employs TRBV12-5 and TRBJ2-7; 10 bases line up with TRBD2. The CDR3 sequence is 16 residues long. Germline V CDR1 and CDR2: LGHNT, FRNRAP. J lost 5 bases, V lost 0 bases, and 7 bases had no gene match. This chain's CDR3 is CASGLVRNSGGNEQYF. For the CDR3, the DNA is TGTGCTAGTGGTTTGGTACGAAATAGCGGGGGGAACGAGCAGTACTTC.

This clonotype was seen a few times. The chain uses TRBV6-5 and TRBJ1-1; no reliable D call. There are 14 residues in the CDR3. Germline CDR1 is MNHEY and CDR2 is SVGAGI. The V end lost 2 bases, the J end lost 1 base, and 8 bases lay between the germline ends. CDR3 sequence reads: CASSYRAPNTEAFF. The CDR3 nucleotides are TGTGCCAGCAGTTACAGGGCGCCGAACACTGAAGCTTTCTTT.

In this sample, this clonotype turned up many times. This sequence joins TRBV3-1 and TRBJ2-3, with 14 bases identical to TRBD2. This CDR3 contains 17 residues. Trimming cost V 4 bases and J 1 base; bases outside gene matches: 4. Germline V CDR1 and CDR2: LGHDT, YNNKEL (reference sequence). As DNA, the CDR3 is TGTGCCAGCAGCCCAGGACTAGCGGGGGGCCGCACAGATACGCAGTATTTT. Protein product: CASSPGLAGGRTDTQYF.

The chain carries TRBV11-2 and TRBJ2-7, with D unclear. Trimming took off 0 bases at V and 2 bases at J, with 8 bases between the two ends. Germline values: CDR1 SGHAT, CDR2 FQNNGV. The CDR3 is 14 amino acids. In DNA, the CDR3 is TGTGCCAGCAGCTTAGAATACAGCCCCTACGAGCAGTACTTC. Its protein product is CASSLEYSPYEQYF.

The CDR3 loop is CASSPITGRSSGANVLTF. The CDR3 DNA sequence: TGTGCCAGCAGTCCTATAACAGGAAGGAGCTCTGGGGCCAACGTCCTGACTTTC. The V call is TRBV12-3 or TRBV12-4, the J call TRBJ2-6; a possible D gene is TRBD1 (5 bases). Deletions cut 5 bases from V and 0 bases from J, with 17 bases between. The CDR3 is made up of 18 amino acids.

The sample holds many counts of this clonotype. The V call is TRBV20-1, the J call TRBJ2-1, with D hard to call. The CDR3 sequence is 11 residues long. The germline gives CDR1 DFQATT, CDR2 SNEGSKA (reference sequence). V was shortened by 2 bases and J by 12 bases, with 11 bases between the two germline ends. The CDR3 DNA reads as TGCAGTGCTAGACAGGAAGGATGGCAGTTCTTC. Residues: CSARQEGWQFF.

This clonotype was observed at least ten times. The chain carries TRBV7-9 and TRBJ2-1, with D maybe TRBD1 (5 bases). Germline V gene sequence: CDR1 SEHNR, CDR2 FQNEAQ (reference sequence). CDR3 length: 16 amino acids. The V and J ends lost 4 bases and 4 bases respectively, with 17 bases between them. The CDR3 loop is CASSWLDSQLYNEQFF. As DNA, the CDR3 is TGTGCCAGCAGCTGGCTCGACAGCCAACTATACAATGAGCAGTTCTTC.

In this sample, this clonotype turned up a few times. CDR3 DNA sequence: TGTGCCAGCCCCACAAGGGGGGACCCTAAGAATGAAGCTTTCTTT. Protein sequence: CASPTRGDPKNEAFF. The chain combines TRBV2 with TRBJ1-1; tentative D call: TRBD1 (6 bases). The CDR3 has 15 residues. V was clipped by 8 bases and J by 7 bases, with 23 bases between them. Germline-derived CDR1 and CDR2 are SNHLY and FYNNEI.

This clonotype was seen more than once but under ten times. The chain links TRBV7-8 to TRBJ1-1; the D gene is possibly TRBD1 (5 bases). Trimming removed 5 bases from V and 3 bases from J, with 13 bases in between. Germline V gene data show CDR1 as SGHVS and CDR2 as FQNEAQ. This CDR3 contains 14 residues. The CDR3 is CASSQDSHYTEAFF. CDR3 bases: TGTGCCAGCAGCCAAGACAGCCATTACACTGAAGCTTTCTTT. The full variable domain, in which reference TRBV7-8 and TRBJ1-1 provide the parts outside the CDR3, is GAGVSQSPRYKVAKRGQDVALRCDPISGHVSLFWYQQALGQGPEFLTYFQNEAQLDKSGLPSDRFFAERPEGSVSTLKIQRTQQEDSAVYLCASSQDSHYTEAFFGQGTRLTVV.

This chain connects TRBV12-3 or TRBV12-4 to TRBJ2-1, with D maybe TRBD1 (6 bases). V was trimmed by 7 bases and J by 7 bases, leaving 11 bases between them. CDR3 length: 12 amino acids. Written as DNA, the CDR3 is TGTGCCAGCACCCTTCAGGGGAATGAGCAGTTCTTC. Translated: CASTLQGNEQFF.

The sample holds a few counts of this clonotype. V and J are TRBV12-3 or TRBV12-4 and TRBJ2-2; TRBD1 agrees at 9 bases. This CDR3 is 14 amino acids long. Trimming removed 7 bases from V and 7 bases from J; junction bases left unmatched: 7. The CDR3 region has the DNA TGTGCCAGCACGCGGACAGGGGAGGACGGGGAGCTGTTTTTT. Protein product: CASTRTGEDGELFF.

This chain connects TRBV7-9 to TRBJ2-7, with a possible D match to TRBD1 (5 bases). V lost 4 bases and J lost 4, with 20 bases in between. This CDR3 has 16 amino acids. The germline V gene has CDR1 SEHNR and CDR2 FQNEAQ (reference sequence). In nucleotides, the CDR3 is TGTGCCAGCAGCTCCCAGGGAACACGGCCCGAATACGAGCAGTACTTC. This codes for CASSSQGTRPEYEQYF.

This clonotype has only a few counts. This chain links TRBV6-1 with TRBJ2-3, with D possibly being TRBD2 (6 bases). The V end lost 7 bases, the J end lost 6 bases, and 17 bases lay between the germline ends. The CDR3 consists of 14 residues. CDR1 is MNHNS and CDR2 is SASEGT in the germline V gene. The CDR3 protein is CASNTIGGPDTQYF. For the CDR3, the DNA is TGTGCCAGCAACACTATCGGAGGGCCGGATACGCAGTATTTT.

V and J are TRBV5-1 and TRBJ2-7, with D possibly matching TRBD1 (6 bases). Germline CDR1 and CDR2: SGHRS and YFSETQ. The CDR3 is 15 residues long. Trimming left V 1 base short and J 3 bases short, with 14 bases between. CDR3 coding DNA: TGCGCCAGCAGCTTGTGGGGGCCGGAGATCTACGAGCAGTACTTC. It specifies CASSLWGPEIYEQYF. Looking up the rest from reference TRBV5-1 and TRBJ2-7 gives the full variable domain: KAGVTQTPRYLIKTRGQQVTLSCSPISGHRSVSWYQQTPGQGLQFLFEYFSETQRNKGNFPGRFSGRQFSNSRSEMNVSTLELGDSALYLCASSLWGPEIYEQYFGPGTRLTVT.

The table lists this clonotype with many counts. The V call is TRBV7-9, the J call TRBJ2-1, with D maybe TRBD2 (5 bases). Between the trimmed V and J ends, which lost 0 bases and 7 bases, there was a span of 16 bases. Germline V gives CDR1 SEHNR, CDR2 FQNEAQ (reference sequence). The length of the CDR3 is 16 residues. The CDR3 loop is CASSLAISGPRNEQFF. The CDR3 DNA follows: TGTGCCAGCAGCTTAGCGATCAGCGGCCCCAGGAATGAGCAGTTCTTC.

This clonotype has just a few counts. The chain has TRBV3-1 and TRBJ2-5; 9 nucleotides align to TRBD2. Germline loops: CDR1 LGHDT, CDR2 YNNKEL (reference sequence). CDR3 size: 15 residues. V was clipped by 8 bases and J by 4 bases; unmatched bases: 11. The CDR3 loop reads CASGKAGGVVETQYF. The CDR3 region has the DNA TGTGCCAGCGGAAAAGCGGGGGGTGTGGTAGAGACCCAGTACTTC.

J is TRBJ1-1 and V is TRBV4-2, with a weak D call TRBD1 (6 bases). The CDR3 runs to 14 residues. V lost 3 bases and J lost 1, with 9 bases in between. CDR1 is LGHNA, CDR2 YNFKEQ, per germline. The CDR3 nucleotides read TGTGCCAGCAGCCACCCAGGGGAGAACACTGAAGCTTTCTTT. It codes for CASSHPGENTEAFF.

This clonotype has at least ten counts. The rearrangement links TRBV4-3 to TRBJ2-7; the match to TRBD1 covers 8 bases. This CDR3 contains 15 residues. CDR1 and CDR2 from the germline V gene are LGHNA and YSLEER. J lost 5 bases, V lost 5 bases, and 11 bases had no gene match. CDR3 sequence reads: CASSVASGGLDEQYF. CDR3 DNA: TGCGCCAGCAGCGTCGCGTCAGGGGGCTTGGACGAGCAGTACTTC.

This clonotype has at least ten counts. The J gene is TRBJ2-1, the V gene TRBV5-1; 13 positions agree with TRBD2. Germline V gene sequence: CDR1 SGHRS, CDR2 YFSETQ. CDR3 length equals 16 residues. With 2 bases clipped from V and 10 bases from J, the junction kept 9 bases outside the gene matches. CDR3 nucleotide sequence: TGCGCCAGCAGCTTAAGACTAGCGGGAGGACCTAACGAGCAGTTCTTC. It encodes CASSLRLAGGPNEQFF.

This clonotype was counted many times. The chain has TRBV9 and TRBJ1-2; D might be TRBD1 (6 bases). The CDR3 consists of 13 residues. V was shortened by 3 bases and J by 2 bases, with 8 bases between the two germline ends. Germline V gives CDR1 SGDLS, CDR2 YYNGEE. CDR3 DNA: TGTGCCAGCAGCGCCGGGACAAACTATGGCTACACCTTC. Protein sequence: CASSAGTNYGYTF.

The J gene is TRBJ1-1, the V gene TRBV9, with unresolved D. Germline V CDR1 and CDR2: SGDLS, YYNGEE. The CDR3 runs to 17 residues. The germline V and J ends were trimmed by 0 bases and 1 base, with 16 bases remaining between them. CDR3 region: CASSVEGRPTANTEAFF. CDR3 sequence (DNA): TGTGCCAGCAGCGTAGAGGGCAGGCCTACCGCGAACACTGAAGCTTTCTTT.

This clonotype was seen at least ten times. Relative to the germline gene, one junction end is altered; a read error may explain this. The chain joins TRBV12-3 or TRBV12-4 to TRBJ1-1; tentative D call: TRBD1 (5 bases). The CDR3 totals 10 residues. The CDR3 loop reads CASSGGKLVF. Here the CDR3 DNA reads TGTGCCAGCAGTGGGGGGAAGTTGGTGTTT.